This TCR beta chain was retrieved from a study of shared clonotypes between healthy human individuals. General observations from the study: The study found lower generation probabilities in non-shared clonotypes than in those shared by all four donors.

To note about this clone: The antigen is unknown.

CDR3 size: 17 residues. Per the germline V gene, CDR1 is MNHEY and CDR2 is SMNVEV (reference sequence). The V and J ends lost 1 base and 5 bases respectively, with 20 bases between them. Only in-frame clones appear in the TCRdb table, and some are missing; sequencing was by immunoSEQ multiplex PCR. The repertoire holds roughly 650,000 clones, with roughly 97% as singletons. The chain is built from TRBV27 and TRBJ2-5, with a tentative D call TRBD2 (5 bases). This clonotype was sampled from a woman in her thirties in good health. The material sequenced was naive CD4+ T cells sorted from blood. Subset defined: CD45RA+ positively selected. DNA for the CDR3: TGTGCCAGCAGTTTATATGCTAGCCGGAGGAAACTGGAGACCCAGTACTTC. Amino acids: CASSLYASRRKLETQYF.